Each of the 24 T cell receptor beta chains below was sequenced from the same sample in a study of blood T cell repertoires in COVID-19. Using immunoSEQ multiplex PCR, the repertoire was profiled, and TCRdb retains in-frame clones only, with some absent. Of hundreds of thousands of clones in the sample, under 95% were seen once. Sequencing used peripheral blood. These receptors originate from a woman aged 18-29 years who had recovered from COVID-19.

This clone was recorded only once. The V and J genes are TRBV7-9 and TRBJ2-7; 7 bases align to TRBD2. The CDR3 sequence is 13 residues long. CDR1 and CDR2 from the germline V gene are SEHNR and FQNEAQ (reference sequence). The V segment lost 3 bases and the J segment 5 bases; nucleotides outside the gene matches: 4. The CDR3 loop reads CASSLAGVHEQYV. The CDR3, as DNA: TGTGCCAGCAGCTTGGCGGGAGTCCACGAGCAGTACGTC.

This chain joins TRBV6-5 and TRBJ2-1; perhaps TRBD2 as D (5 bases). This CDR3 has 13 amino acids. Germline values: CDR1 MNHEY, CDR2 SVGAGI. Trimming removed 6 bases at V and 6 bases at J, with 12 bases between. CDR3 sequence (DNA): TGTGCCAGCAGGACGGAGGTAGGCAATGAGCAGTTCTTC. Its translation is CASRTEVGNEQFF.

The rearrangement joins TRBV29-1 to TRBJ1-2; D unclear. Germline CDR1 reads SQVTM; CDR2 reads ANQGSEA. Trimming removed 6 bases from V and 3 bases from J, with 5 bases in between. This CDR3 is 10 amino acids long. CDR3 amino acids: CSVFDYGYTF. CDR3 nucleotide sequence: TGCAGCGTCTTTGACTATGGCTACACCTTC.

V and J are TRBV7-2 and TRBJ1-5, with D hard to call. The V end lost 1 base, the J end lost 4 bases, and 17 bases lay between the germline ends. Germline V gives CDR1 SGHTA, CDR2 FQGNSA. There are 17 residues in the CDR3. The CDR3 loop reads CASSLVSRTGMNQPQHF. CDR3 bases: TGTGCCAGCAGCTTAGTAAGCAGGACCGGGATGAATCAGCCCCAGCATTTT.

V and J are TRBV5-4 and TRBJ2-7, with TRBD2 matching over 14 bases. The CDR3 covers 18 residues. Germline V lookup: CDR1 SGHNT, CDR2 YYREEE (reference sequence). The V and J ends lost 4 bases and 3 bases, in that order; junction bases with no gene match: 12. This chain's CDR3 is CASSPVGLAGAGVYEQYV. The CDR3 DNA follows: TGTGCCAGCAGCCCAGTGGGACTAGCGGGAGCCGGGGTCTACGAGCAGTACGTC.

DNA for the CDR3: TGTGCCAGCAGCCGTCGGGGTCCTGATGATACGCAGTATTTT. It is translated as CASSRRGPDDTQYF. J is TRBJ2-3 and V is TRBV6-5; TRBD2 is a possible D gene (5 bases). The CDR3 loop spans 14 amino acids. Trimming took 6 bases from V and 6 from J, leaving 16 bases between them. In germline, CDR1 is MNHEY, CDR2 SVGAGI.

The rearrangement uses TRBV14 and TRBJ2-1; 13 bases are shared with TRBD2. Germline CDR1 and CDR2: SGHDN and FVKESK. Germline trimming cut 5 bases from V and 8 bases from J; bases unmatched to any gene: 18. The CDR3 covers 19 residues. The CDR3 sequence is CASSFGLAGAVSLGYEQFF. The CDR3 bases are TGTGCCAGCAGCTTCGGACTAGCGGGAGCGGTGAGTTTGGGCTATGAGCAGTTCTTC.

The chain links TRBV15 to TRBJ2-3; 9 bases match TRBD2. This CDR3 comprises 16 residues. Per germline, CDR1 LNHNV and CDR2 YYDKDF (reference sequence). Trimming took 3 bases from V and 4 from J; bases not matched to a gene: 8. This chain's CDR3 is CATSRTIAGVSDTQYF. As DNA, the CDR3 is TGTGCCACCAGCAGGACGATAGCGGGAGTTTCAGATACGCAGTATTTT.

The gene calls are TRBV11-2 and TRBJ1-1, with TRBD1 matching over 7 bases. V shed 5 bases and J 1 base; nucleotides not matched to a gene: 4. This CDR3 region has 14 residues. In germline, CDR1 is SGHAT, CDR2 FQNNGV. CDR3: CASSVYRGNTEAFF. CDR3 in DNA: TGTGCCAGCAGCGTTTACAGGGGGAACACTGAAGCTTTCTTT.

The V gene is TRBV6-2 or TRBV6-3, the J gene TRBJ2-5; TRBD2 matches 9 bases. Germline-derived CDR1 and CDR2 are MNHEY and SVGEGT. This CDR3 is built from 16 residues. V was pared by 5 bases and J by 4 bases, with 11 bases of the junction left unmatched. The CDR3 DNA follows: TGTGCCAGCAGTACACGACTAGCGGTTGGGGGAGAGACCCAGTACTTC. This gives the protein CASSTRLAVGGETQYF.

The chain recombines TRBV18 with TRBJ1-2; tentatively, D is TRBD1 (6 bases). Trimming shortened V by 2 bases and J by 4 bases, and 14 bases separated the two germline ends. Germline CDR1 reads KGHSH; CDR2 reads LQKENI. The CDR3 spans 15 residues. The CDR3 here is CASSPASAGVYGYTF. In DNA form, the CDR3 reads TGTGCCAGCTCACCAGCCAGCGCAGGGGTCTATGGCTACACCTTC.

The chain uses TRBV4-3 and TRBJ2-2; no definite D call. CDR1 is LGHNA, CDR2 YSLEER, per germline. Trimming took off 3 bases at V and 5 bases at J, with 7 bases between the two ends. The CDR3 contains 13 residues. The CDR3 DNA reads TGCGCCAGCAGCCAGATCGGGACCGGGGAGCTGTTTTTT. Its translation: CASSQIGTGELFF.

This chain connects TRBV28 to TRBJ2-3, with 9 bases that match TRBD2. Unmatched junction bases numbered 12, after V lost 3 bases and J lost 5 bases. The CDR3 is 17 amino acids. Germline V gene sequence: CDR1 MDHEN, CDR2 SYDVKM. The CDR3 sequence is CASSLVLRGRVEDTQYF. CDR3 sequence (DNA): TGTGCCAGCAGTTTGGTCCTTCGCGGGAGGGTAGAAGATACGCAGTATTTT.

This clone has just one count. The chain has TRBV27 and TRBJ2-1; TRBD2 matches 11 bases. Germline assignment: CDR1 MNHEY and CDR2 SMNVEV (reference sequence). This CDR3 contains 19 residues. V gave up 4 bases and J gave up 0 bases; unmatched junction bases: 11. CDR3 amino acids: CASSSGTSGRVSSYNEQFF. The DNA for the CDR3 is TGTGCCAGCAGTTCCGGGACTAGCGGCCGGGTGAGCTCCTACAATGAGCAGTTCTTC.

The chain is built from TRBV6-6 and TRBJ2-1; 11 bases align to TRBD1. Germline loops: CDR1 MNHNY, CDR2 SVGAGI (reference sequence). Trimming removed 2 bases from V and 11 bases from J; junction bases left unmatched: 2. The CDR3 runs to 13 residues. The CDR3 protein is CASSYGTGGKQFF. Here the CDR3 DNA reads TGTGCCAGCAGTTACGGGACAGGGGGGAAGCAGTTCTTC.

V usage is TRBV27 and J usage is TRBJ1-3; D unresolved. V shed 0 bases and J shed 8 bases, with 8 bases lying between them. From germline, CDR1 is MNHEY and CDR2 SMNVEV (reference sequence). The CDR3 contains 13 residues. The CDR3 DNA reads TGTGCCAGCAGTTTATCGCAGAGGCACACCATATATTTT. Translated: CASSLSQRHTIYF.

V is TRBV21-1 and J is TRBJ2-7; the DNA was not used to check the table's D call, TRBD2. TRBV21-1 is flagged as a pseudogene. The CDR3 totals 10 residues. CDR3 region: CASSPGEQYV. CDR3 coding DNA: TGTGCCAGCAGCCCCGGGGAGCAGTACGTC.

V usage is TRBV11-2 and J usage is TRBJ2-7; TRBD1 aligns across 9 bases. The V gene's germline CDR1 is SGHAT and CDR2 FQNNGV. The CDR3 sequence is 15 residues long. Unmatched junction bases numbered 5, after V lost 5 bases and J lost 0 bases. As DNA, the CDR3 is TGTGCCAGCAGCAAAGCGGGACAGGGCTCCTACGAGCAGTACGTC. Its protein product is CASSKAGQGSYEQYV.

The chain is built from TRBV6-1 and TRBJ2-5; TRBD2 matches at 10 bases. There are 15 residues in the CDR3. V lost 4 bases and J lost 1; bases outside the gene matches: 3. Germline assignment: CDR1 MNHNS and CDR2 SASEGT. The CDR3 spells CASSVAGGRQETQYF. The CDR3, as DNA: TGTGCCAGCAGTGTAGCGGGAGGTCGCCAAGAGACCCAGTACTTC.

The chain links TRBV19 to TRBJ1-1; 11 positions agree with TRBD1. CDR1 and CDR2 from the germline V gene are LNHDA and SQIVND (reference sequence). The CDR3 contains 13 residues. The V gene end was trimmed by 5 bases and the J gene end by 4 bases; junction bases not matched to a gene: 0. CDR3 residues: CASSGTGGTEAFF. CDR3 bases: TGTGCCAGTAGTGGGACAGGGGGCACTGAAGCTTTCTTT. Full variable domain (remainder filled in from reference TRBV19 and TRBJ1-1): DGGITQSPKYLFRKEGQNVTLSCEQNLNHDAMYWYRQDPGQGLRLIYYSQIVNDFQKGDIAEGYSVSREKKESFPLTVTSAQKNPTAFYLCASSGTGGTEAFFGQGTRLTVV.

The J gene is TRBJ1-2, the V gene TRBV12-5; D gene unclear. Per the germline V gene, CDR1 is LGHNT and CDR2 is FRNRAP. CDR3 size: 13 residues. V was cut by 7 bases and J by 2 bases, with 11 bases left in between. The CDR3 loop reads CASAPDKNYGYTF. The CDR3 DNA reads TGTGCTAGTGCCCCCGACAAGAACTATGGCTACACCTTC. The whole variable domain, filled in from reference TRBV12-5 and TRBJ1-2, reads DARVTQTPRHKVTEMGQEVTMRCQPILGHNTVFWYRQTMMQGLELLAYFRNRAPLDDSGMPKDRFSAEMPDATLATLKIQPSEPRDSAVYFCASAPDKNYGYTFGSGTRLTVV.

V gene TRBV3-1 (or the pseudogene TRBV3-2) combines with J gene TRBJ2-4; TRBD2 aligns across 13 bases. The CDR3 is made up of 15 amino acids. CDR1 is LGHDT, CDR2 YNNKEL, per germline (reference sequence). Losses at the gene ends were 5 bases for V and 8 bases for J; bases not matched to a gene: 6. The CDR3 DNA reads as TGTGCCAGCAGCGGAAGGACTAGCGGGAGTGACATTCAGTACTTC. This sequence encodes CASSGRTSGSDIQYF.

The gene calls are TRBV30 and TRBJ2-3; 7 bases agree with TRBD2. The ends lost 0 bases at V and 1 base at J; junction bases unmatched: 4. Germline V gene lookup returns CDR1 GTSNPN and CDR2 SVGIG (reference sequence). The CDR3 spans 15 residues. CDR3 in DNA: TGTGCCTGGAGTGTGGCTAGCGGAGGCACAGATACGCAGTATTTT. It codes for CAWSVASGGTDTQYF.

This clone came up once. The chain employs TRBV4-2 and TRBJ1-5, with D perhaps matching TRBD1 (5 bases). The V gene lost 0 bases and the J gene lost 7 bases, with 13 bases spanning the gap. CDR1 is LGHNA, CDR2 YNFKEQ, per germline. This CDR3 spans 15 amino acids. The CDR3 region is CASSQDRGDRQPQHF. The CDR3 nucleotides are TGTGCCAGCAGCCAAGATCGGGGGGATCGGCAGCCCCAGCATTTT.